These 11 T cell receptor beta chains were all obtained from the same sample, sequenced in a study of T cell responses to AZD1222 COVID-19 vaccine. TCRdb's copy holds only in-frame clones and misses some; the assay was immunoSEQ multiplex PCR. The data show some 180,000 clones, about 91% seen once. This sample comprised peripheral blood, obtained on day 0 of AZD1222 vaccination. Every receptor here comes from an adult in good health.

This clone showed up just once. The CDR3 sequence: CASSPLNEQFF. In DNA form, the CDR3 reads TGTGCCAGCAGTCCCCTGAATGAGCAGTTCTTC. The chain combines TRBV6-6 with TRBJ2-1; D not certain. The CDR3 sequence is 11 residues long. Germline V gene sequence: CDR1 MNHNY, CDR2 SVGAGI (reference sequence). Trimming left V 5 bases short and J 7 bases short, with 6 bases between.

This clone was recorded only once. The chain carries TRBV12-3 or TRBV12-4 and TRBJ1-2; D is ambiguous. The CDR3 contains 13 residues. Between the trimmed V and J ends, which lost 6 bases and 4 bases, there was a span of 12 bases. Here the CDR3 DNA reads TGTGCCAGCAGATTTTCTACGGTCTATGGCTACACCTTC. It yields the protein CASRFSTVYGYTF.

The rearrangement uses TRBV30 and TRBJ2-6, with 8 bases fitting TRBD1. The CDR3 runs 15 residues. V was clipped by 3 bases and J by 4 bases; unmatched bases: 5. Per germline, CDR1 GTSNPN and CDR2 SVGIG (reference sequence). CDR3 residues: CAWSRQGTGANVLTF. DNA of the CDR3: TGTGCCTGGAGCAGACAGGGGACCGGGGCCAACGTCCTGACTTTC.

The CDR3 region has the DNA TGCGCCAGCAGCGTGGGGAACACTGAAGCTTTCTTT. Translation gives CASSVGNTEAFF. The rearrangement links TRBV5-1 to TRBJ1-1; D not certain. The V end was cut by 4 bases, the J end by 1 base, with 5 bases between. CDR1 and CDR2 from the germline V gene are SGHRS and YFSETQ. This CDR3 is built from 12 residues.

The chain combines TRBV28 with TRBJ1-5, with 10 bases lining up with TRBD1. This CDR3 contains 14 residues. Per germline, CDR1 MDHEN and CDR2 SYDVKM. V lost 7 bases and J lost 6; bases outside the gene matches: 6. CDR3 in DNA: TGTGCCAGCACCGCCGGACAGGGGGGTCAGCCCCAGCATTTT. Protein: CASTAGQGGQPQHF.

The chain couples TRBV28 to TRBJ2-1; 14 bases agree with TRBD2. V lost 5 bases to trimming and J lost 7 bases; unmatched junction nucleotides: 7. This CDR3 contains 16 residues. Germline V gene sequence: CDR1 MDHEN, CDR2 SYDVKM. The CDR3 region is CASSPGLAGGLNEQFF. The CDR3 nucleotides are TGTGCCAGCAGTCCAGGACTAGCGGGGGGACTGAATGAGCAGTTCTTC.

This chain links TRBV11-1 with TRBJ2-5; D gene unclear. V was trimmed by 3 bases and J by 0 bases, leaving 8 bases between them. Germline values: CDR1 SGHAT, CDR2 FQDESV (reference sequence). CDR3 size: 14 residues. The CDR3 here is CASSLDANQETQYF. The CDR3 region has the DNA TGTGCCAGCAGCTTGGACGCAAACCAAGAGACCCAGTACTTC.

The V and J genes are TRBV5-6 and TRBJ2-4; unclear D gene. Trimming left V 4 bases short and J 0 bases short, with 11 bases between. The CDR3 totals 15 residues. Germline V gene lookup returns CDR1 SGHDT and CDR2 YYEEEE. CDR3 bases: TGTGCCAGCAGCGACCCTCTACTAGCCAAAAACATTCAGTACTTC. Translated: CASSDPLLAKNIQYF. Drawing the rest from reference TRBV5-6 and TRBJ2-4, the complete variable domain is DAGVTQSPTHLIKTRGQQVTLRCSPKSGHDTVSWYQQALGQGPQFIFQYYEEEERQRGNFPDRFSGHQFPNYSSELNVNALLLGDSALYLCASSDPLLAKNIQYFGAGTRLSVL.

V is TRBV11-2 and J is TRBJ2-1; D is unclear. The CDR3 runs 14 residues. Germline-derived CDR1 and CDR2 are SGHAT and FQNNGV. The V gene lost 2 bases and the J gene lost 4 bases, with 9 bases spanning the gap. CDR3 region: CASSLTGSYNEQFF. CDR3 DNA sequence: TGTGCCAGCAGCTTAACCGGGTCTTACAATGAGCAGTTCTTC.

For the CDR3, the DNA is TGTGCCAGCTCAACCCCGAGAGATCAGCCCCAGCATTTT. This codes for CASSTPRDQPQHF. The genes are TRBV18 and TRBJ1-5; D not certain. CDR3 length: 13 amino acids. The germline V and J ends were trimmed by 5 bases and 5 bases, with 10 bases remaining between them. The germline V gene encodes CDR1 KGHSH and CDR2 LQKENI.

The chain links TRBV7-9 to TRBJ1-6; a weak D match, TRBD1 (5 bases). V was pared by 3 bases and J by 8 bases, with 17 bases between. Germline V CDR1 and CDR2: SEHNR, FQNEAQ (reference sequence). CDR3 length: 16 amino acids. The CDR3 here is CASSFFMAGDYSPLHF. The CDR3 nucleotides are TGTGCCAGCAGCTTCTTTATGGCGGGGGATTATTCACCCCTCCACTTT.